This T cell receptor beta chain was observed in a study of T-cell memory formation after mild COVID-19. About the research overall: TCR clusters were mostly confined to one donor each. The study, taken as a whole, reports: Memory sampled before infection contained some responding clones, suggesting cross-reactive memory joined.

TCRdb itself ran the 5' RACE reads through MiXCR, one entry per CDR3 protein. Here the sample spans over 130,000 distinct CDR3 sequences, 14% being singletons. Notes on this clonotype: The antigen is not known.

The sample was PBMCs or a T cell subset sorted from them (not recorded which). The sequence came from an adult woman who had mild COVID-19 (a few samples of this study predate the infection). Cell type and time point are not known.

CDR3: CASSVLAGGSSREQFF. Written as DNA, the CDR3 is TGTGCCAGCAGCGTATTGGCGGGAGGGTCCTCACGCGAGCAGTTCTTC. The chain recombines TRBV9 with TRBJ2-1; 9 bases are a match to TRBD2. J gave up 10 bases and V 1 base, and 12 bases lay outside the gene matches. Germline loops: CDR1 SGDLS, CDR2 YYNGEE. This CDR3 region has 16 residues.